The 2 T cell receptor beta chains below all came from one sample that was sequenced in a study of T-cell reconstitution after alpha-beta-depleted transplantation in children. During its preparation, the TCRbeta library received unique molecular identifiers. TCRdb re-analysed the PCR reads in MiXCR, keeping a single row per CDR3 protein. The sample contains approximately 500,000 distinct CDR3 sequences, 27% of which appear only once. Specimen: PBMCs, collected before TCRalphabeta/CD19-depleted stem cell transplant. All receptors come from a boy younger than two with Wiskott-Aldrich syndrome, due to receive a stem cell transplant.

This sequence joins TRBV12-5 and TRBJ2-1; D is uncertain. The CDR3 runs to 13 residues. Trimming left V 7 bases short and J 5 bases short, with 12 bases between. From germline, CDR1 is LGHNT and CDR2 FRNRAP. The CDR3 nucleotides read TGTGCTAGTGTCCGAAGACGGGACAATGAGCAGTTCTTC. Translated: CASVRRRDNEQFF. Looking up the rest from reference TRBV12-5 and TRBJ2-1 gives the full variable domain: DARVTQTPRHKVTEMGQEVTMRCQPILGHNTVFWYRQTMMQGLELLAYFRNRAPLDDSGMPKDRFSAEMPDATLATLKIQPSEPRDSAVYFCASVRRRDNEQFFGPGTRLTVL.

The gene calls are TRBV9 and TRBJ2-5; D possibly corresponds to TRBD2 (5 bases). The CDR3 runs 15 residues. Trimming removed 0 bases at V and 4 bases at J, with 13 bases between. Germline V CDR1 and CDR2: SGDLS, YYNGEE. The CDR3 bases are TGTGCCAGCAGCGTAGAAAAGGACTGGAGAGAGACCCAGTACTTC. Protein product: CASSVEKDWRETQYF.